This T cell receptor (beta chain) was profiled in a study of radiation and T cells in renal cell carcinoma. Trimming pared 2 bases from V and 0 bases from J, leaving 11 bases between. This CDR3 has 16 residues. Germline CDR1 and CDR2: MNHEY and SVGAGI. In regard to this clone: The antigen is not known.

Using immunoSEQ multiplex PCR, the repertoire was profiled, and TCRdb retains in-frame clones only, with some absent. The sample shows about 74,000 clones, 80% to 90% of them seen only once. Time point defined: blood 4 weeks post-SBRT, at nephrectomy. Noted treatment: 15 Gy SBRT to primary tumor, nephrectomy 4 weeks later. Nephrectomy followed 15 Gy stereotactic body radiation by 4 weeks. Study conclusions and caveats: From baseline, blood top tumor clonotypes peaked at 2 weeks post-radiation.

This TCR came from a woman between 70 and 85 years old with renal cell carcinoma. The sequencing used blood, collected from a patient whose treatment included radiotherapy and nephrectomy. The chain couples TRBV6-5 to TRBJ1-3; no definite D call. CDR3 nucleotides: TGTGCCAGCAGTTACGGACGGCTTAGCTCTGGAAACACCATATATTTT. This sequence encodes CASSYGRLSSGNTIYF.